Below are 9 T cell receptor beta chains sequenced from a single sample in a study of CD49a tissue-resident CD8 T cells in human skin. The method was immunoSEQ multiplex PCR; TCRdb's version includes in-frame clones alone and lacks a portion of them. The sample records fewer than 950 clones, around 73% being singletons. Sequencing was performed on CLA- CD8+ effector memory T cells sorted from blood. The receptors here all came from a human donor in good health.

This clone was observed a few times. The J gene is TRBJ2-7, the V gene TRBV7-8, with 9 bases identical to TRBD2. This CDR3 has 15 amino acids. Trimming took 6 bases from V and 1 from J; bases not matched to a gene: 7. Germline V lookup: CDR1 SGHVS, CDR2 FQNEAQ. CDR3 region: CASRPRTSASYEQYF. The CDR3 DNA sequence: TGTGCCAGCAGACCCCGGACTAGCGCATCCTACGAGCAGTACTTC.

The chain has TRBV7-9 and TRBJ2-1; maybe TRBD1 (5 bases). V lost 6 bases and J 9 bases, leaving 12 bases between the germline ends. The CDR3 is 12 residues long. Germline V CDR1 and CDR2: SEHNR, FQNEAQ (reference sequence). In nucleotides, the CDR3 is TGTGCCAGCAGACGTGAAAGGGGTGAGCAGTTCTTC. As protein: CASRRERGEQFF.

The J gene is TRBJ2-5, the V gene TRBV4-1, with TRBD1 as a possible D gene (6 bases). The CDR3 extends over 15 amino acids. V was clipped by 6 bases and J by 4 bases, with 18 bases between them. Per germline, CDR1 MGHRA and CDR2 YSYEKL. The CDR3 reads CASRVSGTLGETQYF. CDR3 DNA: TGCGCCAGCAGAGTTTCCGGGACATTGGGAGAGACCCAGTACTTC.

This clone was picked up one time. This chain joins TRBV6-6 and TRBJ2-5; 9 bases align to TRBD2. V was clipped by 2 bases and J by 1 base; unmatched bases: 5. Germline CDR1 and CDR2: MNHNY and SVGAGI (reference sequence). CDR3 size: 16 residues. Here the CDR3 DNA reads TGTGCCAGCAGTTACCCTGCGGGGGGGCCCCAAGAGACCCAGTACTTC. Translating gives CASSYPAGGPQETQYF.

The CDR3 DNA is TGTGCCAGCTCGTCAACGGGACAGAGCTCCTACGAGCAGTACGTC. Translating it yields CASSSTGQSSYEQYV. The chain couples TRBV27 to TRBJ2-7; TRBD1 matches at 7 bases. Trimming at V came to 8 bases and at J to 0 bases, leaving 10 bases not matched to a gene. The CDR3 extends over 15 amino acids. The germline V gene has CDR1 MNHEY and CDR2 SMNVEV (reference sequence).

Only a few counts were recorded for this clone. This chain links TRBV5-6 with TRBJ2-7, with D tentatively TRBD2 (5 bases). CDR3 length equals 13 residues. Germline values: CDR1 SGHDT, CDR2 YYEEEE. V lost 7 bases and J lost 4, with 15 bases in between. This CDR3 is CASGLAAGYEQYV. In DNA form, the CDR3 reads TGTGCCAGCGGACTGGCCGCGGGTTACGAGCAGTACGTC.

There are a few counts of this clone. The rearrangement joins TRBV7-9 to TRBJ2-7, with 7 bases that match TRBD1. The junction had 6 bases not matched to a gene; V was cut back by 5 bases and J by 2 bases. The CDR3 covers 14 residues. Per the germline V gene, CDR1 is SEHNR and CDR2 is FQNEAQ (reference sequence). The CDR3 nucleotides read TGTGCCAGCAGCCACCGGGACAGACCCTACGAGCAGTACTTC. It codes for CASSHRDRPYEQYF.

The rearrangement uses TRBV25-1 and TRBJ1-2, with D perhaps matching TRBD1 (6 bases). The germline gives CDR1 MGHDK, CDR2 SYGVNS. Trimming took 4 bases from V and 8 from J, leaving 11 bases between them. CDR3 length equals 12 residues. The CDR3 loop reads CASSGTVWGYTF. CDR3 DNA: TGTGCCAGCAGTGGGACAGTCTGGGGCTACACCTTC.

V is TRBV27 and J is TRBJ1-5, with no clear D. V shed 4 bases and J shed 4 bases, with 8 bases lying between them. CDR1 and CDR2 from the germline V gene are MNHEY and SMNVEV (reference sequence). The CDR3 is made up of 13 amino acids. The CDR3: CASSSQKNQPQHF. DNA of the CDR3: TGTGCCAGCAGTTCGCAGAAGAATCAGCCCCAGCATTTT.